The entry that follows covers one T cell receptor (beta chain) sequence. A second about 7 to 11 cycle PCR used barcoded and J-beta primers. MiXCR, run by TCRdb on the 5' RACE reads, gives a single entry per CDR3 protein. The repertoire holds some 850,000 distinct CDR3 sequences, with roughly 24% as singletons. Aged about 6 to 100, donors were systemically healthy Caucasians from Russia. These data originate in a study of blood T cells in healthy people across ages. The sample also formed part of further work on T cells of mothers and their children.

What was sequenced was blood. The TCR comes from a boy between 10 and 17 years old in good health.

The CDR3 reads CASSLDQGSSPLHF. The CDR3 DNA reads as TGCGCCAGCAGCTTGGATCAGGGGAGTTCACCCCTCCACTTT. This sequence joins TRBV5-1 and TRBJ1-6; TRBD1 might be the D (6 bases). Germline V gene lookup returns CDR1 SGHRS and CDR2 YFSETQ. The CDR3 runs to 14 residues. The V end lost 0 bases, the J end lost 9 bases, and 10 bases lay between the germline ends.